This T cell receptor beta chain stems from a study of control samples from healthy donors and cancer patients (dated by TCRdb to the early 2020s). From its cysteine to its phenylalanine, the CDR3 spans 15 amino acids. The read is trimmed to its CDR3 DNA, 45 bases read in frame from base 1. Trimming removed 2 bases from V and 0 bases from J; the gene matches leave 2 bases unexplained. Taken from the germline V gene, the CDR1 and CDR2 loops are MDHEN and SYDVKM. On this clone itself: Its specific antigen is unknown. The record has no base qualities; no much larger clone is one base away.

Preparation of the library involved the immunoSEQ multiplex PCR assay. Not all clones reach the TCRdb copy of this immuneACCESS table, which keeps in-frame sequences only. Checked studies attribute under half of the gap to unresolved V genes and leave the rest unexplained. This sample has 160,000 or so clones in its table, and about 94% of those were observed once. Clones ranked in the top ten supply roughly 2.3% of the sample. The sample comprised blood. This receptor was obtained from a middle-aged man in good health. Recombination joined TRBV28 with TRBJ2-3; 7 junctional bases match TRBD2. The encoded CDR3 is CASSLASGSTDTQYF. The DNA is TGTGCCAGCAGTTTAGCTAGCGGTAGCACAGATACGCAGTATTTT. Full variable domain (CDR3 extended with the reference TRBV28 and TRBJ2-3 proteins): DVKVTQSSRYLVKRTGEKVFLECVQDMDHENMFWYRQDPGLGLRLIYFSYDVKMKEKGDIPEGYSVSREKKERFSLILESASTNQTSMYLCASSLASGSTDTQYFGPGTRLTVL.